This entry concerns a single T cell receptor beta chain. What it binds is unknown. Via 5' RACE with UMI labels, TRB cDNA libraries were prepared. TCRdb reprocessed the 5' RACE reads, with one entry per CDR3 protein and no DNA. The sample holds 5,000 to 6,500 distinct CDR3 sequences. Per germline, CDR1 SGHAT and CDR2 FQDESV (reference sequence). This CDR3 region has 17 residues. The data were taken from a study of CXCR3-negative and CXCR3-positive naive CD8 T cells. Study-wide findings and caveats: For memory CD8+ cells diversity was much lower, but both naive subsets had comparably high diversity. Naive cells positive for CXCR3 carried more hydrophobic TRB CDR3s than CXCR3-negative ones. Comparison of naive subsets found surface CD5 to be comparable, and TCR strength was inferred on the basis of TRB CDR3 properties.

Sequenced: naive CXCR3- CD8+ T cells from blood. Subset here: CD45RO-CCR7+CD27+CD95- naive CD8+ T cells lacking CXCR3 (TNR3-). The TCR originated in a human donor in good health. Some clones in this sample may be carry-over from other donors' samples. The chain links TRBV11-1 to TRBJ2-3; TCRdb's D call of TRBD1 is untestable without DNA. CDR3 residues: CASSPPGVLRITDTQYF. Variable domain in full (rest from reference TRBV11-1 and TRBJ2-3): EAEVAQSPRYKITEKSQAVAFWCDPISGHATLYWYRQILGQGPELLVQFQDESVVDDSQLPKDRFSAERLKGVDSTLKIQPAELGDSAMYLCASSPPGVLRITDTQYFGPGTRLTVL.